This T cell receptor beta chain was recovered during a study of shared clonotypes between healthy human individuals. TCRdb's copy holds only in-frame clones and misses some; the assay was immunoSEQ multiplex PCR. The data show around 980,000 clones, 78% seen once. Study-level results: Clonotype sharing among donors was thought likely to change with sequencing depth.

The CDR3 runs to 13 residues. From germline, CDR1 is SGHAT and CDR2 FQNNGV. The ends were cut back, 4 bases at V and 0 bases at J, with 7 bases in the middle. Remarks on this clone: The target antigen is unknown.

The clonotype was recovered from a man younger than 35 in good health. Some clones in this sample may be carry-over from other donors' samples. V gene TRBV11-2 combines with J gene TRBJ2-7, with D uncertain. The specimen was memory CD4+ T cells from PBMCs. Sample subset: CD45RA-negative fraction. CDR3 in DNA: TGTGCCAGCAGCTCCCAGAGCTCCTACGAGCAGTACTTC. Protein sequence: CASSSQSSYEQYF.